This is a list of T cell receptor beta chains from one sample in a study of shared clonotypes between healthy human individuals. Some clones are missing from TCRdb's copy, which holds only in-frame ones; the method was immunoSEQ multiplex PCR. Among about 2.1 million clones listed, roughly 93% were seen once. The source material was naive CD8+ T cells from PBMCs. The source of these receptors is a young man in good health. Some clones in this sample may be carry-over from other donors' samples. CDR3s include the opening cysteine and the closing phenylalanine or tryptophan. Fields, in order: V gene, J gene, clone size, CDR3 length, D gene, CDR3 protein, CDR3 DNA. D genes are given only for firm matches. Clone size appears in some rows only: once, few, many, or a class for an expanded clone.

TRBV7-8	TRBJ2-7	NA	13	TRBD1	CASSARDSYEQYF	TGTGCCAGCAGCGCCAGGGACAGTTACGAGCAGTACTTC
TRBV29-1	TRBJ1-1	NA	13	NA	CSTLTGVDTEAFF	TGCAGCACATTGACGGGGGTGGACACTGAAGCTTTCTTT
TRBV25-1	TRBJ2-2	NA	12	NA	CVVAANTGELFF	TGTGTCGTCGCGGCGAACACCGGGGAGCTGTTTTTT
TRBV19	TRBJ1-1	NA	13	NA	CASSNPTGTEAFF	TGTGCCAGTAGTAACCCGACAGGCACTGAAGCTTTCTTT
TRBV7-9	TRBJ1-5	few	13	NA	CASSLGGEMTQHF	TGTGCCAGCAGCTTAGGCGGAGAGATGACCCAGCATTTT
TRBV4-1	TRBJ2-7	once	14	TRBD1	CASSHPLTGDEQYF	TGCGCCAGCAGCCATCCATTGACAGGGGACGAGCAGTACTTC
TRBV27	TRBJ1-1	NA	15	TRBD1	CASSLRDRSNTEAFF	TGTGCCAGCAGTTTAAGGGACAGATCGAACACTGAAGCTTTCTTT
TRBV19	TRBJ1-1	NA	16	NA	CASSIGGTGRRAEAFF	TGTGCCAGTAGTATTGGGGGGACGGGGCGGAGGGCTGAAGCTTTCTTT
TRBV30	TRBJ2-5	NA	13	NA	CAWRGRGEETQYF	TGTGCCTGGAGGGGGAGAGGTGAAGAGACCCAGTACTTC
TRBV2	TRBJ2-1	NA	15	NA	CASSAKADPYNEQFF	TGTGCCAGCAGTGCGAAAGCGGACCCCTACAATGAGCAGTTCTTC
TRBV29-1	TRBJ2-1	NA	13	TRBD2	CSVDGGSLDEQFF	TGCAGCGTTGACGGCGGGAGTCTTGATGAGCAGTTCTTC
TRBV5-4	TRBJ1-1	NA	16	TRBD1	CASSSPGTGENTEAFF	TGTGCCAGCAGCTCGCCCGGGACAGGGGAGAACACTGAAGCTTTCTTT
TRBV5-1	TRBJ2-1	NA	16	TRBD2	CASSGTSGTSGSAVFF	TGCGCCAGTTCAGGGACTAGCGGCACCTCAGGGTCCGCCGTATTCTTC
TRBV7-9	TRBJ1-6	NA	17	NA	CASSLVRQGLHNSPLHF	TGTGCCAGCAGCTTAGTTCGGCAGGGACTACATAATTCACCCCTCCACTTT
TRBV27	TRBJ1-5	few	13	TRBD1	CASGQGRSQPQHF	TGTGCCAGCGGACAGGGAAGGAGTCAGCCCCAGCATTTT
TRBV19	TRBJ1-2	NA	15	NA	CASSIGWAGNYGYTF	TGTGCCAGTAGTATAGGTTGGGCAGGCAACTATGGCTACACCTTC
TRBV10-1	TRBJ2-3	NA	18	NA	CASREGTPAIQVTDTQYF	TGCGCCAGCAGGGAGGGGACACCCGCCATCCAGGTCACAGATACGCAGTATTTT
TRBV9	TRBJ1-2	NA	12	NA	CASSVGHSSYTF	TGTGCCAGCAGCGTAGGGCACTCGTCTTACACCTTC
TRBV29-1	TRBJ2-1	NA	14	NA	CSVVPGHSYNEQFF	TGCAGCGTTGTCCCGGGACATTCCTACAATGAGCAGTTCTTC
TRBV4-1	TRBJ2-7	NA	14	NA	CASSQEAQTYEQYF	TGCGCCAGCAGCCAAGAAGCACAGACCTACGAGCAGTACTTC
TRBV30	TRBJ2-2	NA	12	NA	CAWWGLGGELFF	TGTGCCTGGTGGGGCTTGGGCGGGGAGCTGTTTTTT
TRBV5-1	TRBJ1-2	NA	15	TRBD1	CASSPTTGGASGYTF	TGCGCCAGCAGCCCCACTACAGGGGGCGCCTCTGGCTACACCTTC
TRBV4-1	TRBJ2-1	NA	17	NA	CASSQKVSAPPHNEQFF	TGCGCCAGCAGCCAAAAAGTGAGCGCTCCACCCCACAATGAGCAGTTCTTC
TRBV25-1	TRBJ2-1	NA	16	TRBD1	CASSVFRDRGSNEQFF	TGTGCCAGCAGTGTATTCCGGGACAGGGGGTCGAATGAGCAGTTCTTC
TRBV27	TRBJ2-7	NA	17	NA	CASSFRGRVQRWYEQYF	TGTGCCAGCAGTTTTCGCGGTAGAGTCCAACGATGGTACGAGCAGTACTTC
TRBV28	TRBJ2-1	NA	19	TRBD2	CASSFVYSTSGIHYNEQFF	TGTGCCAGCAGTTTCGTCTACTCGACTAGCGGGATCCACTACAATGAGCAGTTCTTC
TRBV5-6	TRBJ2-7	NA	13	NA	CASSWDGTYEQYF	TGTGCCAGCAGCTGGGACGGAACCTACGAGCAGTACTTC
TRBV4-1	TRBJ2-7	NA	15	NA	CASSQGTETLYEQYF	TGCGCCAGCAGCCAAGGGACAGAGACCTTATACGAGCAGTACTTC
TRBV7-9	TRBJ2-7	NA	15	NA	CASSLVFAGAYEQYF	TGTGCCAGCAGCTTAGTGTTCGCAGGGGCTTACGAGCAGTACTTC
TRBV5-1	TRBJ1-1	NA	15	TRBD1	CASSLAGTVNTEAFF	TGCGCCAGCAGCTTGGCGGGGACAGTGAACACTGAAGCTTTCTTT
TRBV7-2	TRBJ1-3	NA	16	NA	CASSSRERSSGNTIYF	TGTGCCAGCAGCTCAAGGGAGCGGAGCTCTGGAAACACCATATATTTT
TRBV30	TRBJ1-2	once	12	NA	CAWSHGTWGYTF	TGTGCCTGGAGTCACGGGACCTGGGGCTACACCTTC
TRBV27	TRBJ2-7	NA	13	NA	CASSGGLFYEQYF	TGTGCCAGCTCGGGCGGCCTATTTTACGAGCAGTACTTC
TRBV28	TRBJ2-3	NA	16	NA	CASSQTRAGQGDTQYF	TGTGCCAGCAGCCAAACCAGGGCGGGGCAGGGAGATACGCAGTATTTT
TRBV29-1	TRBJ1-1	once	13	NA	CSTLGGLNTEAFF	TGCAGCACCCTTGGGGGGCTGAACACTGAAGCTTTCTTT
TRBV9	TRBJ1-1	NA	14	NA	CASSARMVNTEAFF	TGTGCCAGCAGCGCAAGAATGGTGAACACTGAAGCTTTCTTT
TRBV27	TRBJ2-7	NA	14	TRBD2	CASSFGAGGLEQYF	TGTGCCAGCAGTTTTGGGGCGGGGGGTCTCGAGCAGTACTTC
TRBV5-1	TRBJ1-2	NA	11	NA	CASTLAGLSTF	TGCGCCAGCACCCTGGCTGGGCTCAGCACCTTC
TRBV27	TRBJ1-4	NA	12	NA	CASSSNLDTLFF	TGTGCCAGCAGTTCCAACTTGGACACTCTGTTTTTT
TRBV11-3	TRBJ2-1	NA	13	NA	CASSLGAWNEQFF	TGTGCCAGCAGCTTAGGGGCTTGGAATGAGCAGTTCTTC
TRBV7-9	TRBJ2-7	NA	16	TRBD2	CASSPPSGSLSYEQYF	TGTGCCAGCAGCCCTCCGAGCGGGAGCCTCTCCTACGAGCAGTACTTC
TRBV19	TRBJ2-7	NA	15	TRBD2	CASSIGLAETYEQYF	TGTGCCAGTAGTATAGGACTAGCGGAAACCTACGAGCAGTACTTC